A selection of T cell receptor beta chains follows, all from one sample in a study of cytomegalovirus exposure and HLA in healthy donors. The data were produced by immunoSEQ multiplex PCR, yet TCRdb's version contains in-frame clones alone and is incomplete. The sample includes fewer than 150,000 clones, about 77% seen only once; the top ten take approximately 5%. The specimen sequenced was PBMCs. The receptors stem from a woman aged 25-40 years in good health and CMV-seropositive. The CDR3 runs from the conserved cysteine through the conserved F or W. A D gene is named only where the DNA matches it firmly. Part of the rows lack a size; the others show once, few, many or a class for expanded clones.

d_call	clone_size	j_call	v_call	cdr3_nt	cdr3_aa
-	-	TRBJ1-1	TRBV7-3	TGTGCCAGCAGCCTCGGGGGGGGAAACACTGAAGCTTTCTTT	CASSLGGGNTEAFF
TRBD2	-	TRBJ2-7	TRBV11-2	TGTGCCAGCAGCTTCCGAGCGGGAGGAGCGTACGAGCAGTACTTC	CASSFRAGGAYEQYF
-	-	TRBJ1-5	TRBV11-2	TGTGCCAGCAGCCGTGTCGGGGGCAATCAGCCCCAGCATTTT	CASSRVGGNQPQHF
TRBD1	few	TRBJ1-6	TRBV9	TGTGCCAGCAGCGTCTCACAGGGGAATAATTCACCCCTCCACTTT	CASSVSQGNNSPLHF
-	-	TRBJ1-4	TRBV28	TGTGCCAGCAGTTTTAGCGGAGTGGCTACTGAAAAACTGTTTTTT	CASSFSGVATEKLFF
TRBD2	-	TRBJ2-1	TRBV6-5	TGTGCCAGCAGCTTACTAGCGGGGGGGTATGAGCAGTTCTTC	CASSLLAGGYEQFF
-	-	TRBJ2-6	TRBV5-1	TGCGCCAGCAGCCACCCTGAGGGGGGGGCAGCTGGGGCCAACGTCCTGACTTTC	CASSHPEGGAAGANVLTF
-	-	TRBJ2-7	TRBV11-3	TGTGCCAGCAGTTCAGCGTACGAGCAGTACTTC	CASSSAYEQYF
-	-	TRBJ1-1	TRBV18	TGTGCCAGCTCAAAGGGGGTTGGCACTGAAGCTTTCTTT	CASSKGVGTEAFF
TRBD1	-	TRBJ2-1	TRBV9	TGTGCCAGCAGCATCCAACAGGGGCCGCACAATGAGCAGTTCTTC	CASSIQQGPHNEQFF
-	-	TRBJ2-1	TRBV27	TGTGCCAGCAGTTTATTGACAGGCGGGAATGAGCAGTTCTTC	CASSLLTGGNEQFF
-	-	TRBJ1-5	TRBV11-2	TGTGCCAGCAGCTTAGTATCCGATCAGCCCCAGCATTTT	CASSLVSDQPQHF
-	-	TRBJ2-7	TRBV10-3	TGTGCCATCAGGGACACTTACTACGAGCAGTACTTC	CAIRDTYYEQYF
-	-	TRBJ1-4	TRBV5-1	TGCGCCAGCAGCCCCCATCGGGGTGGGGAAAAACTGTTTTTT	CASSPHRGGEKLFF
TRBD2	-	TRBJ2-3	TRBV5-1	TGCGCCAGCAGCTGGGGACTAGCGGACGATAGCACAGATACGCAGTATTTT	CASSWGLADDSTDTQYF
-	-	TRBJ2-1	TRBV6-1	TGTGCCAGCAGTGAAGTGTTGAAGCGGCGGTCCTACAATGAGCAGTTCTTC	CASSEVLKRRSYNEQFF
-	-	TRBJ1-1	TRBV29-1	TGCAGCGTGATCCCGACACCTCTGAACACTGAAGCTTTCTTT	CSVIPTPLNTEAFF
TRBD1	-	TRBJ2-7	TRBV5-4	TGTGCCAGCAGCTTGACACTAGGACAGGGGTACGAGCAGTACTTC	CASSLTLGQGYEQYF
TRBD2	-	TRBJ2-1	TRBV9	TGTGCCAGCAGCCCCCTCGGGACTAGCGGGAGTTGGAATGAGCAGTTCTTC	CASSPLGTSGSWNEQFF
-	-	TRBJ1-2	TRBV19	TGTGCCAGTAGTATAGGACCGGGTTACGGCTACACCTTC	CASSIGPGYGYTF
-	-	TRBJ2-2	TRBV29-1	TGCAGCGTTGATCGGGGGACCGGGGAGCTGTTTTTT	CSVDRGTGELFF
TRBD2	-	TRBJ2-1	TRBV29-1	TGCAGCGTTACTAATAGCGGGAGCTACAATGAGCAGTTCTTC	CSVTNSGSYNEQFF
TRBD2	-	TRBJ2-3	TRBV19	TGTGCCAGTAGTATTTCCAGCGGGGGGGCCACAGATACGCAGTATTTT	CASSISSGGATDTQYF
-	-	TRBJ2-7	TRBV7-9	TGTGCCAGCAGCCCAGGGTTCGAGCAGTACTTC	CASSPGFEQYF
-	-	TRBJ1-2	TRBV9	TGTGCCAGCAGCGTAGCTAACTTAGACTATGGCTACACCTTC	CASSVANLDYGYTF
-	few	TRBJ1-1	TRBV2	TGTGCCAGCAGTAGGACAGTGAACACTGAAGCTTTCTTT	CASSRTVNTEAFF
TRBD1	-	TRBJ1-1	TRBV2	TGTGCCAGCAGCGAGGTGGGGGACAGGGGAGGTACTGAAGCTTTCTTT	CASSEVGDRGGTEAFF
-	-	TRBJ1-5	TRBV6-5	TGTGCCAGCAGTGGCACGCGGAGCGGGGATCAGCCCCAGCATTTT	CASSGTRSGDQPQHF
TRBD2	-	TRBJ2-1	TRBV6-4	TGTGCCAGCAGTGAGTCACTAGCGGGAGGGTACAATGAGCAGTTCTTC	CASSESLAGGYNEQFF
TRBD1	-	TRBJ2-7	TRBV27	TGTGCCACCGCGACAGGGGTCGAGCAGTACTTC	CATATGVEQYF
TRBD2	-	TRBJ2-7	TRBV4-1	TGCGCCAGCAGCCAAGTGACTAGCGGGTTGAGCTCCTACGAGCAGTACTTC	CASSQVTSGLSSYEQYF
-	few	TRBJ2-3	TRBV5-1	TGCGCCAGCAGCTTGGCCCCGGGAACGCAGTATTTT	CASSLAPGTQYF
-	-	TRBJ2-1	TRBV7-9	TGTGCCAGCAGCTTAGGGGGGGGCGGAGGCTACAATGAGCAGTTCTTC	CASSLGGGGGYNEQFF
TRBD1	-	TRBJ1-2	TRBV6-5	TGTGCCAGCAGAGAGGACAGGGCTTTTGGCTACACCTTC	CASREDRAFGYTF
-	-	TRBJ1-5	TRBV7-9	TGTGCCAGCAGCCCCGGGACTTCACTCTGGCCCCAGCATTTT	CASSPGTSLWPQHF
-	-	TRBJ2-7	TRBV11-2	TGTGCCAGCAGCTTCTACAGGACGGCGAACGAGCAGTACTTC	CASSFYRTANEQYF
-	-	TRBJ2-1	TRBV2	TGTGCCAGCTCAGCGTATCCGAGCCCCGCCGTTGAGCAGTTCTTC	CASSAYPSPAVEQFF
TRBD2	-	TRBJ2-1	TRBV15	TGTGCCACCAGCTTTAGCGGGGGGGATTACAATGAGCAGTTCTTC	CATSFSGGDYNEQFF
TRBD1	few	TRBJ2-7	TRBV5-1	TGCGCCAGCAGCTTGGACTCCGGGACAGGGACCGAGCAGTACTTC	CASSLDSGTGTEQYF
-	-	TRBJ2-3	TRBV5-1	TGCGCCAGCAGCCAGGAGGGAGCCCCCACAGATACGCAGTATTTT	CASSQEGAPTDTQYF
-	-	TRBJ1-5	TRBV5-1	TGCGCCAGCAGCCCCACCGAGATAGGGGCTGGCAATCAGCCCCAGCATTTT	CASSPTEIGAGNQPQHF
-	-	TRBJ2-2	TRBV29-1	TGCAGCGTTGACAGGGGAGGGACCGGGGAGCTGTTTTTT	CSVDRGGTGELFF
-	-	TRBJ1-2	TRBV6-5	TGTGCCAGCACTGACAGAAGATATGGCTACACCTTC	CASTDRRYGYTF
TRBD1	-	TRBJ2-7	TRBV19	TGTGCCAGTAAGGGGACAGGGGTCTCCTACGAGCAGTACTTC	CASKGTGVSYEQYF
-	-	TRBJ2-1	TRBV21-1	TGTGCCAGCAGCAAAGCGAAAGCTAGCGGATACAATGAGCAGTTCTTC	CASSKAKASGYNEQFF
-	-	TRBJ2-1	TRBV13	TGTGCCAGCAGCTTAGGTCTTGATGAGCAGTTCTTC	CASSLGLDEQFF
-	-	TRBJ2-3	TRBV5-1	TGCGCCAGCAGTCTCCAGGGGTCCGCAGATACGCAGTATTTT	CASSLQGSADTQYF
-	-	TRBJ1-1	TRBV7-3	TGTGCCAGCAGCCCACGGGGTGGGTCTCGGAACACTGAAGCTTTCTTT	CASSPRGGSRNTEAFF
TRBD2	-	TRBJ2-1	TRBV7-6	TGTGCCAGCAGCTTGGCCCTAGCGGGACGGGGGGAGCAGTTCTTC	CASSLALAGRGEQFF
-	few	TRBJ2-7	TRBV7-9	TGTGCCAGCAGCTCCCCGGGGGCCTACGAGCAGTACTTC	CASSSPGAYEQYF
-	-	TRBJ1-1	TRBV5-6	TGTGCCAGCAGCTTGGAAGGAGGGATTGGGACTGAAGCTTTCTTT	CASSLEGGIGTEAFF
TRBD1	-	TRBJ2-2	TRBV18	TGTGCCAGCTCACTCGACAGGGGGCCCGGGGAGCTGTTTTTT	CASSLDRGPGELFF
TRBD1	-	TRBJ1-5	TRBV18	TGTGCCAGCTCACCCCAACGGACAGGGGGCGGTCAGCCCCAGCATTTT	CASSPQRTGGGQPQHF
-	-	TRBJ1-2	TRBV6-6	TGTGCCAGCAGGGGAGGGGAGAGGTATGGCTACACCTTC	CASRGGERYGYTF
-	once	TRBJ1-5	TRBV6-1	TGTGCCAGCGATAGGGGATGGAGCAATCAGCCCCAGCATTTT	CASDRGWSNQPQHF
-	-	TRBJ1-1	TRBV9	TGTGCCAGCACCCGAAGTTGGACAGCCAAAAACACTGAAGCTTTCTTT	CASTRSWTAKNTEAFF
-	few	TRBJ1-4	TRBV11-3	TGTGCCAGCAGCTTAGGAGTGGAAAAACTGTTTTTT	CASSLGVEKLFF
-	few	TRBJ1-5	TRBV19	TGTGCCAGTAGTATGGGAGGGAACAATCAGCCCCAGCATTTT	CASSMGGNNQPQHF